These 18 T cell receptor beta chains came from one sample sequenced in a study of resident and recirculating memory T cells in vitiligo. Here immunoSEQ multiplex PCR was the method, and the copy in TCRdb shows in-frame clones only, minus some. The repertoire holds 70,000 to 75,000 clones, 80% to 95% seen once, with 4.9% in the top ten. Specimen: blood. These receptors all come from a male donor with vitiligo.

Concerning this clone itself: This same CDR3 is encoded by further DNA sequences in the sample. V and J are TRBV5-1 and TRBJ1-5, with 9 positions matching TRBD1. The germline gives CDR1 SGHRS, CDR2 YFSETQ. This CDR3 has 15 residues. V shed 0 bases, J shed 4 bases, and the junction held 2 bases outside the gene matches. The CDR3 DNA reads TGCGCCAGCAGCTTGGCCGGGACAGGGAATCAGCCCCAGCATTTT. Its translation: CASSLAGTGNQPQHF.

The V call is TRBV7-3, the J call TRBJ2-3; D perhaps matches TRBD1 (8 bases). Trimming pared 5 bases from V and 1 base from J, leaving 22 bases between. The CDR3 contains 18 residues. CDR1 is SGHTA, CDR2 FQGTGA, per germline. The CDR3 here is CASSVQGVGLAGTDTQYF. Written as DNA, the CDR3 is TGTGCCAGCAGCGTACAGGGGGTAGGGCTAGCGGGCACAGATACGCAGTATTTT.

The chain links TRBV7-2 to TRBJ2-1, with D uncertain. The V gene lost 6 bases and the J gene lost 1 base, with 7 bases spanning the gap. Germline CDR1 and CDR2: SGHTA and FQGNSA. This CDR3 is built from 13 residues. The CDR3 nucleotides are TGTGCCAGCAGGGCCGGGTCCTACAATGAGCAGTTCTTC. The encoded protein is CASRAGSYNEQFF.

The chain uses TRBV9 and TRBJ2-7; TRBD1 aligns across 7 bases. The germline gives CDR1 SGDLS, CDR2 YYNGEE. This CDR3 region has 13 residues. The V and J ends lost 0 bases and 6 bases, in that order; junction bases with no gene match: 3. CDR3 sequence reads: CASSVGGGGEQYF. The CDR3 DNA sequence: TGTGCCAGCAGCGTAGGAGGGGGCGGCGAGCAGTACTTC.

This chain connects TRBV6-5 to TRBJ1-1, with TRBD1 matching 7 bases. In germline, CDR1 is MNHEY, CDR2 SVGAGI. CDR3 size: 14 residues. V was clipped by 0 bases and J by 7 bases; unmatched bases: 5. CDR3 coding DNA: TGTGCCAGCAGTTACTCAAGGGGGCCGGATGAAGCTTTCTTT. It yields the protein CASSYSRGPDEAFF.

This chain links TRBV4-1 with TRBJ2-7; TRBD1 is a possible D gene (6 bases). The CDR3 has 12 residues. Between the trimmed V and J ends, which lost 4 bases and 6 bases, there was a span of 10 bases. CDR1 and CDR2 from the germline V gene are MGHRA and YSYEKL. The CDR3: CASSRQGTEQYF. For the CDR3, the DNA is TGCGCCAGCAGCCGCCAGGGGACCGAGCAGTACTTC.

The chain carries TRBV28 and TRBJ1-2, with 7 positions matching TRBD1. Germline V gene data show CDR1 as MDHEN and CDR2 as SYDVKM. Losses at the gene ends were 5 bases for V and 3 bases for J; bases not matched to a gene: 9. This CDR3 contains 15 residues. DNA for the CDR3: TGTGCCAGCAGTATGATAGACAGGGATGACTATGGCTACACCTTC. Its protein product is CASSMIDRDDYGYTF.

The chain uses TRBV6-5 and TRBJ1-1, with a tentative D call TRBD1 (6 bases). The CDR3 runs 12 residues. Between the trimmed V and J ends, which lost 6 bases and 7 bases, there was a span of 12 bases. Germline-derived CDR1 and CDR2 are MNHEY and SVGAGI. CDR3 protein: CASSPGHFEAFF. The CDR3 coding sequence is TGTGCCAGCAGCCCGGGACACTTTGAAGCTTTCTTT.

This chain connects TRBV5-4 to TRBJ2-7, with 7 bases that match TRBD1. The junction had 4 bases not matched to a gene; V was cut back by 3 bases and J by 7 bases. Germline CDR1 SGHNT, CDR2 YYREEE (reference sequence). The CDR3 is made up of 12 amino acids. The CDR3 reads CASSWDSREQYF. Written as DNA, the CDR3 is TGTGCCAGCAGCTGGGACAGCCGGGAGCAGTACTTC.

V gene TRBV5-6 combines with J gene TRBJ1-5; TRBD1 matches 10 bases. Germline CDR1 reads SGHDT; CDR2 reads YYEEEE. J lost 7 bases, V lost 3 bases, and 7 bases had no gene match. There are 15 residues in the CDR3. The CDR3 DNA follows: TGTGCCAGCAGCTACGGGACAGGGGTTTGGCAGCCCCAGCATTTT. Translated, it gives CASSYGTGVWQPQHF.

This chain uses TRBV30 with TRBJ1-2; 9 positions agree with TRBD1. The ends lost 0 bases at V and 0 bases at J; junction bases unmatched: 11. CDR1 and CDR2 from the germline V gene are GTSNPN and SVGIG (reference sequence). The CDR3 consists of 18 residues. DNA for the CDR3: TGTGCCTGGAGTGTAGGCCTGGGACAGGGCCCTACTAACTATGGCTACACCTTC. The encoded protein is CAWSVGLGQGPTNYGYTF.

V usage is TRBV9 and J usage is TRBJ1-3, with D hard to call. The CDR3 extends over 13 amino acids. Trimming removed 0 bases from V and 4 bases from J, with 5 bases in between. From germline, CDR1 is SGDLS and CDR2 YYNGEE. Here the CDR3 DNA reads TGTGCCAGCAGCGTAGGGAGCGGAAACACCATATATTTT. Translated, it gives CASSVGSGNTIYF.

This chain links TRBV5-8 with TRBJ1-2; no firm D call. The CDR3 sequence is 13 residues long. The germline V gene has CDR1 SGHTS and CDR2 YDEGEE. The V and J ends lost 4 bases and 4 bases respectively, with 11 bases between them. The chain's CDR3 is CASSPEGRYGYTF. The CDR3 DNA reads TGTGCCAGCAGCCCGGAGGGCCGCTATGGCTACACCTTC.

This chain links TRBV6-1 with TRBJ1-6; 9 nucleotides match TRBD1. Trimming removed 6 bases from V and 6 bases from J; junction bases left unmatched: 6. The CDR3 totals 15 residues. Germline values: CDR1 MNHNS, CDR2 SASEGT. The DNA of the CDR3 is TGTGCCAGCAGCAAACCGGGACAGGGTAATTCACCCCTCCACTTT. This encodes CASSKPGQGNSPLHF.

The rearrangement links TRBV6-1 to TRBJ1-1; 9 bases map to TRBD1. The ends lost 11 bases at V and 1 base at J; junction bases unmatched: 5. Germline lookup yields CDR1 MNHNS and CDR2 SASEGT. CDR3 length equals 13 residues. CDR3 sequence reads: CALNRGRNTEAFF. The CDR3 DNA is TGTGCCTTAAACAGGGGGCGGAACACTGAAGCTTTCTTT.

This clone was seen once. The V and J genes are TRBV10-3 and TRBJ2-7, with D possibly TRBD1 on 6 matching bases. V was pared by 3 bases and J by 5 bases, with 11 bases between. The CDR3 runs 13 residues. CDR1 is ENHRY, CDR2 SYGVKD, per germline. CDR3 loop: CAISDMAGDEQYF. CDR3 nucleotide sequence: TGTGCCATCAGTGATATGGCAGGGGACGAGCAGTACTTC.

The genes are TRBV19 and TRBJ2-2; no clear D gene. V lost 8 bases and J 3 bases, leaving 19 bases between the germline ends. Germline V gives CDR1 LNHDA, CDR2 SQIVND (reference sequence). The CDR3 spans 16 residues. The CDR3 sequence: CASEATIPTYTGELFF. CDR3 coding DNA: TGTGCCAGTGAGGCCACGATCCCCACCTACACCGGGGAGCTGTTTTTT.

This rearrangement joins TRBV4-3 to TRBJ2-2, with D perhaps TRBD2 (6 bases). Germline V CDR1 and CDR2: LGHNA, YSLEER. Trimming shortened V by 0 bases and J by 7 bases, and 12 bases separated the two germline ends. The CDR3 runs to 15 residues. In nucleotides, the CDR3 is TGCGCCAGCAGCCAAGAAGGTAGCGGCTTCGGGGAGCTGTTTTTT. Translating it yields CASSQEGSGFGELFF.